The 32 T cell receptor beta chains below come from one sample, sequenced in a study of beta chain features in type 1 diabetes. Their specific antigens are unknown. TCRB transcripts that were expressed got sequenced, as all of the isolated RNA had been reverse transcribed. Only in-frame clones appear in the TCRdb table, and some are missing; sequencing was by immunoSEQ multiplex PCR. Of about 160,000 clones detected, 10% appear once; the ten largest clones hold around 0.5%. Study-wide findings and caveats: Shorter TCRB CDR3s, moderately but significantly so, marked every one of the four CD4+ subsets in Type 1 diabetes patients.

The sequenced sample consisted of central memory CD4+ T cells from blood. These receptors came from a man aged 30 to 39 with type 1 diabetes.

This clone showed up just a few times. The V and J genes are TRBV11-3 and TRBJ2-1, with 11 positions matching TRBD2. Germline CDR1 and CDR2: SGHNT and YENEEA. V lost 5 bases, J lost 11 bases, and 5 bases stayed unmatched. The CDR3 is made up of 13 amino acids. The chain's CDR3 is CASSPRLAGKQFF. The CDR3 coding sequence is TGTGCCAGCAGCCCCCGACTAGCGGGGAAGCAGTTCTTC.

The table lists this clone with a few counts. CDR3 bases: TGTGCCAGCAGCGGCCCCGCGGGCGGGAGTATTAATGAGCAGTTCTTC. It translates to CASSGPAGGSINEQFF. The chain recombines TRBV9 with TRBJ2-1; TRBD2 aligns across 7 bases. This CDR3 is built from 16 residues. Germline CDR1 SGDLS, CDR2 YYNGEE. V trimming: 3 bases; J trimming: 7 bases; junction bases outside the gene matches: 13. Drawing the rest from reference TRBV9 and TRBJ2-1, the complete variable domain is DSGVTQTPKHLITATGQRVTLRCSPRSGDLSVYWYQQSLDQGLQFLIQYYNGEERAKGNILERFSAQQFPDLHSELNLSSLELGDSALYFCASSGPAGGSINEQFFGPGTRLTVL.

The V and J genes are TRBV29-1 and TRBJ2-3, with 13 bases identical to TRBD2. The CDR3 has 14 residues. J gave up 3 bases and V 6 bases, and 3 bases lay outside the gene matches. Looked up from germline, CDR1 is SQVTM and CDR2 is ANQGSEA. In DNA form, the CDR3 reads TGCAGCGTCGGACTAGCGGGAGTAACAGATACGCAGTATTTT. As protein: CSVGLAGVTDTQYF.

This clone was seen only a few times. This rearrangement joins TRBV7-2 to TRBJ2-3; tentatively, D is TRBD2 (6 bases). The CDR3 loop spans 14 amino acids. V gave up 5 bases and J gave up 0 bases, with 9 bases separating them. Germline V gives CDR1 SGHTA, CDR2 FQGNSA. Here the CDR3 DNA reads TGTGCCAGCAGCCGGACTATTAGCACAGATACGCAGTATTTT. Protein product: CASSRTISTDTQYF.

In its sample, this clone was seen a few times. The DNA of the CDR3 is TGTGCCTGGAGTGTACCTCCCCGGACAGCGAACACCGGGGAGCTGTTTTTT. Amino acids: CAWSVPPRTANTGELFF. The chain employs TRBV30 and TRBJ2-2; tentative D call: TRBD1 (6 bases). V lost 0 bases and J lost 0, with 14 bases in between. This CDR3 region has 17 residues. The germline gives CDR1 GTSNPN, CDR2 SVGIG (reference sequence). Full variable domain (outside the CDR3, taken from reference TRBV30 and TRBJ2-2): SQTIHQWPATLVQPVGSPLSLECTVEGTSNPNLYWYRQAAGRGLQLLFYSVGIGQISSEVPQNLSASRPQDRQFILSSKKLLLSDSGFYLCAWSVPPRTANTGELFFGEGSRLTVL.

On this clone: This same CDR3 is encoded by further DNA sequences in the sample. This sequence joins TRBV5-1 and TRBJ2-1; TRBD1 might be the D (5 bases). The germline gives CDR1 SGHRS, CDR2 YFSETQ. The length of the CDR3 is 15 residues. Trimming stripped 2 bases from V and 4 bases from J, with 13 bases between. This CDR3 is CASSFGQGAYNEQFF. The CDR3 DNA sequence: TGCGCCAGCAGCTTTGGGCAGGGCGCTTACAATGAGCAGTTCTTC.

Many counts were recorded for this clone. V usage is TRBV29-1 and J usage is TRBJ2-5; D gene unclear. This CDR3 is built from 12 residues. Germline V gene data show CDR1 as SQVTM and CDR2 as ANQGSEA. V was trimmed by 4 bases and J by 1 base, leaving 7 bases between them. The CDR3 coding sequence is TGCAGCGTTGTTACTTTCCAAGAGACCCAGTACTTC. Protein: CSVVTFQETQYF. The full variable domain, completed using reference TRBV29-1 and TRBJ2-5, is SAVISQKPSRDICQRGTSLTIQCQVDSQVTMMFWYRQQPGQSLTLIATANQGSEATYESGFVIDKFPISRPNLTFSTLTVSNMSPEDSSIYLCSVVTFQETQYFGPGTRLLVL.

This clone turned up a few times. The CDR3 nucleotides read TGTGCCAGCAGTGATCACGACCCGGGATCTAGCTCCTACAATGAGCAGTTCTTC. As protein: CASSDHDPGSSSYNEQFF. V is TRBV2 and J is TRBJ2-1; D may be TRBD2 (5 bases). The CDR3 contains 18 residues. V gave up 3 bases and J gave up 0 bases, with 18 bases separating them. CDR1 and CDR2 from the germline V gene are SNHLY and FYNNEI.

CDR3 protein: CASTGLGQGRQPQHF. The CDR3 nucleotides are TGTGCCAGCACCGGGTTGGGGCAGGGCCGGCAGCCCCAGCATTTT. V and J are TRBV2 and TRBJ1-5, with a tentative D call TRBD1 (5 bases). Germline V gene lookup returns CDR1 SNHLY and CDR2 FYNNEI. V shed 7 bases and J shed 7 bases, with 20 bases lying between them. The CDR3 sequence is 15 residues long. Together with reference TRBV2 and TRBJ1-5, the CDR3 gives the full variable domain: EPEVTQTPSHQVTQMGQEVILRCVPISNHLYFYWYRQILGQKVEFLVSFYNNEISEKSEIFDDQFSVERPDGSNFTLKIRSTKLEDSAMYFCASTGLGQGRQPQHFGDGTRLSIL.

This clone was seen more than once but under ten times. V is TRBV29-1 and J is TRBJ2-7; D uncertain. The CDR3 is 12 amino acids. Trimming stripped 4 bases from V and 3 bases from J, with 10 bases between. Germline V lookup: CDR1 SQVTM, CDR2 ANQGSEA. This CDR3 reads CSVGQAFYEQYF. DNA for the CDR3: TGCAGCGTTGGGCAGGCCTTCTACGAGCAGTACTTC.

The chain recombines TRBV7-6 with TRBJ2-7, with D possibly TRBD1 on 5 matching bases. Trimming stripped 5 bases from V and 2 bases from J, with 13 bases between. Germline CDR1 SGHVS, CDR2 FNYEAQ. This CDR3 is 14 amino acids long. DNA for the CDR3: TGTGCCAGCAGCGCCCAGACAGCCGCCTACGAGCAGTACTTC. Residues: CASSAQTAAYEQYF.

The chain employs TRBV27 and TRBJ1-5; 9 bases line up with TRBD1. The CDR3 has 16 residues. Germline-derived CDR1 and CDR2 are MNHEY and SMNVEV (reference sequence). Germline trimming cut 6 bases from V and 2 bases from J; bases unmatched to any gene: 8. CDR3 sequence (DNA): TGTGCCAGCAGATGGACAGGGGCACGGGGCAATCAGCCCCAGCATTTT. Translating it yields CASRWTGARGNQPQHF.

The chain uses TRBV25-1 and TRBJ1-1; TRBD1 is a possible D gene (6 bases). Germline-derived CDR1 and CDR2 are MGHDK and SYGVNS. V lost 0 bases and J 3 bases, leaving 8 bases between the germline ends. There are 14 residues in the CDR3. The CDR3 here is CASSEYGTHTEAFF. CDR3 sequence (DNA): TGTGCCAGCAGTGAATATGGGACACACACTGAAGCTTTCTTT. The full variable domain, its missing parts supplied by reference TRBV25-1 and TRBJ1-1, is EADIYQTPRYLVIGTGKKITLECSQTMGHDKMYWYQQDPGMELHLIHYSYGVNSTEKGDLSSESTVSRIRTEHFPLTLESARPSHTSQYLCASSEYGTHTEAFFGQGTRLTVV.

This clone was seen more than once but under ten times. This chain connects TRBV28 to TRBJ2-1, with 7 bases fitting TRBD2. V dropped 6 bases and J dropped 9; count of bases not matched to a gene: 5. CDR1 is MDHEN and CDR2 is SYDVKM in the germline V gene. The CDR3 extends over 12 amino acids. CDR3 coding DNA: TGTGCCAGCAGGGGGGGGATCGGTGAGCAGTTCTTC. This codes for CASRGGIGEQFF.

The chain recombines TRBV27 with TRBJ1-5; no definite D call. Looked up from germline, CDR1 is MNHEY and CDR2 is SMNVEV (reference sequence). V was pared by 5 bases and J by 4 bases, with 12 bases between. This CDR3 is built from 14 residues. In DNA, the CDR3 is TGTGCCAGCAGTCGTAACTTACGGAATCAGCCCCAGCATTTT. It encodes CASSRNLRNQPQHF.

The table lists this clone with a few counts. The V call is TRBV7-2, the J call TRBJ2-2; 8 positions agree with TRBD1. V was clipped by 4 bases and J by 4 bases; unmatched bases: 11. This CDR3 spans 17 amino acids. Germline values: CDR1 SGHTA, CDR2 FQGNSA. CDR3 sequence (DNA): TGTGCCAGCAGCTGGCAGGGGGCGTCGTACTCCACCGGGGAGCTGTTTTTT. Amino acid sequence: CASSWQGASYSTGELFF.

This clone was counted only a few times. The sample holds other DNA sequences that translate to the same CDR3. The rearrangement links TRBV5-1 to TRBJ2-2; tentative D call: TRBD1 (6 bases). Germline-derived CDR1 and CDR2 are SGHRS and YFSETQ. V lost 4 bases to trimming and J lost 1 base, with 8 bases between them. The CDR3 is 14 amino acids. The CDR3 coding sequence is TGCGCCAGCAGCCCGGGACAGAACACCGGGGAGCTGTTTTTT. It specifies CASSPGQNTGELFF.

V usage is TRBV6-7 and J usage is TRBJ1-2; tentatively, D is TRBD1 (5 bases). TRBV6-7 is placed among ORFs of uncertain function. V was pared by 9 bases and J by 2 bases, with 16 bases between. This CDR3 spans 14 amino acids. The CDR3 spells CARTTRPGNYGYTF. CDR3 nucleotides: TGTGCCAGGACCACAAGGCCAGGGAACTATGGCTACACCTTC.

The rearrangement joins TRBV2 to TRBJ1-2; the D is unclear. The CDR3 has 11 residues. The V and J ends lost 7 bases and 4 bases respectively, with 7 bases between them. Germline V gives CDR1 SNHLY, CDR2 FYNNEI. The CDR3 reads CASNSRYGYTF. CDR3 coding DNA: TGTGCCAGCAACTCTCGCTATGGCTACACCTTC.

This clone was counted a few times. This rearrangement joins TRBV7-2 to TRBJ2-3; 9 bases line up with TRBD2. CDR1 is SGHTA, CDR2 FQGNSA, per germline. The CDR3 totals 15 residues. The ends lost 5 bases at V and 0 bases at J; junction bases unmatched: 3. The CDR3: CASSVLAGSTDTQYF. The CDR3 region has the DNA TGTGCCAGCAGCGTGCTAGCGGGAAGCACAGATACGCAGTATTTT.

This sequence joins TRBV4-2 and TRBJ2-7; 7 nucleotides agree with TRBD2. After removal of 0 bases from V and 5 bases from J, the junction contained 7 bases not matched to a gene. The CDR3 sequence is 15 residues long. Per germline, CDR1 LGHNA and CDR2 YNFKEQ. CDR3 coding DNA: TGTGCCAGCAGCCAAGATGGCGGGAGCCCCAACGAGCAGTACTTC. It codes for CASSQDGGSPNEQYF.

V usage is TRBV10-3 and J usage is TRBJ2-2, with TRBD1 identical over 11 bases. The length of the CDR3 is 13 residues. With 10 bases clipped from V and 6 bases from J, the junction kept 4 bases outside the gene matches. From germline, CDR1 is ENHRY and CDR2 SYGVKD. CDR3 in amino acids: CATDRGLSGELFF. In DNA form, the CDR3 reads TGTGCCACGGACAGGGGGCTCTCCGGGGAGCTGTTTTTT.

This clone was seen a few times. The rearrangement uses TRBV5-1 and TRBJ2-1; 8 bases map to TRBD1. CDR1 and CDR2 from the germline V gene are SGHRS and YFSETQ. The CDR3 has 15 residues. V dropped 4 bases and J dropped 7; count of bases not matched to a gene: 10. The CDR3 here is CASSLTDRANNEQFF. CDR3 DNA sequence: TGCGCCAGCAGCCTCACGGACAGGGCGAATAATGAGCAGTTCTTC.

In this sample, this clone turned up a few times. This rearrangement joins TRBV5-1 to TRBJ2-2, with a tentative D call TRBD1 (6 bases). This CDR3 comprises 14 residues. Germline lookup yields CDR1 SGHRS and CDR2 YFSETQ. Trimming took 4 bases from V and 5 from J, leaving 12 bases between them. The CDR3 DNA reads TGCGCCAGCAGCCGACAGGTTGCGACCGGGGAGCTGTTTTTT. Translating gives CASSRQVATGELFF.

CDR3 in DNA: TGCGCCAGCATATATAGCGGCTCGAACACCGGGGAGCTGTTTTTT. It encodes CASIYSGSNTGELFF. The chain has TRBV5-1 and TRBJ2-2; D may be TRBD2 (6 bases). Germline V lookup: CDR1 SGHRS, CDR2 YFSETQ. Trimming cost V 6 bases and J 0 bases, with 12 bases left between them. The CDR3 runs 15 residues.

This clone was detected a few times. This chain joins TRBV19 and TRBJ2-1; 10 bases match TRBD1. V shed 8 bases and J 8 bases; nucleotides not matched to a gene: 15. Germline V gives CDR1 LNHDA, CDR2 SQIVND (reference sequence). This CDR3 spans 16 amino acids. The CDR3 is CASGLKGQGLFHEQFF. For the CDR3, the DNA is TGTGCCAGTGGCCTAAAGGGACAGGGGTTATTCCATGAGCAGTTCTTC. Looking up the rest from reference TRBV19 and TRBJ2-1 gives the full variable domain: DGGITQSPKYLFRKEGQNVTLSCEQNLNHDAMYWYRQDPGQGLRLIYYSQIVNDFQKGDIAEGYSVSREKKESFPLTVTSAQKNPTAFYLCASGLKGQGLFHEQFFGPGTRLTVL.

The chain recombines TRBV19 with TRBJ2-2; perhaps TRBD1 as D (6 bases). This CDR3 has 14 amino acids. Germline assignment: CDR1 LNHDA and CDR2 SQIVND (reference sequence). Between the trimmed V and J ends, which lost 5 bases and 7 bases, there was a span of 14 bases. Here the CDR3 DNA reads TGTGCCAGTAGTGCCACAGGGTTTGTCGGGGAGCTGTTTTTT. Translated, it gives CASSATGFVGELFF.

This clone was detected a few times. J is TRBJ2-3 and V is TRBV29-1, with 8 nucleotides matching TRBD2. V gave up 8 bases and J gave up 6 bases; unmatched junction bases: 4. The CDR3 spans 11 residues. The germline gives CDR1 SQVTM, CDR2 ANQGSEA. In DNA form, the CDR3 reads TGCAGCTGTCGGGGGGGGGATACGCAGTATTTT. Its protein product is CSCRGGDTQYF.

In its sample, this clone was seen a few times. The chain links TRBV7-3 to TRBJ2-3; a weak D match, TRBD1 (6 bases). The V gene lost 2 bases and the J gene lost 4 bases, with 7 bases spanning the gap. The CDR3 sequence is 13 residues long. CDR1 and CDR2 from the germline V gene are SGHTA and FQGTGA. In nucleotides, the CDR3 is TGTGCCAGCAGCTTACCAGGGGCAGATACGCAGTATTTT. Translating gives CASSLPGADTQYF.

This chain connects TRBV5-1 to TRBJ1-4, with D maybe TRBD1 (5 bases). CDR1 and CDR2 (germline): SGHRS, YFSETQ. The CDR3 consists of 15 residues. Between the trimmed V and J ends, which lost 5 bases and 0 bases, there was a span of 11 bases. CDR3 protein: CASSDTGATNEKLFF. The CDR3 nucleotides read TGCGCCAGCAGTGACACAGGAGCAACTAATGAAAAACTGTTTTTT.

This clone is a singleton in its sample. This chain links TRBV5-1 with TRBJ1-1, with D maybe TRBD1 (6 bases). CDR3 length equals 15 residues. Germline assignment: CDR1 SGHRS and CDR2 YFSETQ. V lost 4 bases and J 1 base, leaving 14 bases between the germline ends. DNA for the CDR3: TGCGCCAGCAGCGGAAACAGGGTGTCGAACACTGAAGCTTTCTTT. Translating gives CASSGNRVSNTEAFF.

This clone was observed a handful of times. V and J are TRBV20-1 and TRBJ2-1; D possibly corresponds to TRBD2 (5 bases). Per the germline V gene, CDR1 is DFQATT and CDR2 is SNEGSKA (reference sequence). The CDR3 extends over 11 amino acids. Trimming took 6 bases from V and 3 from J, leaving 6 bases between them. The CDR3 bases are TGCAGTGCCACTAGCTACAATGAGCAGTTCTTC. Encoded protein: CSATSYNEQFF.